These 13 T cell receptor beta chains came from one sample sequenced in a study of TIL therapy for anti-PD-1-resistant metastatic lung cancer. Time point noted: pre-treatment sample, taken before nivolumab and TIL therapy. Pleural nodules or supraclavicular lymph nodes made up most of the excised metastases sampled. Sequencing used immunoSEQ v3. The repertoire was sequenced with immunoSEQ multiplex PCR; TCRdb's copy has only in-frame clones and lacks some. The repertoire includes about 50,000 clones, 71% of them detected once, and more than 5% sits in the top ten. This specimen was tumor tissue, taken at baseline. The receptors originated from a person aged 25 to 80 with non-small cell lung cancer.

The rearrangement uses TRBV29-1 and TRBJ2-3; D call uncertain. This CDR3 contains 13 residues. The ends were cut back, 3 bases at V and 2 bases at J, with 9 bases in the middle. CDR1 is SQVTM, CDR2 ANQGSEA, per germline. CDR3 region: CSVELGSTDTQYF. As DNA, the CDR3 is TGCAGCGTTGAGCTCGGGTCCACAGATACGCAGTATTTT.

The gene calls are TRBV2 and TRBJ2-2; 9 nucleotides agree with TRBD1. Trimming removed 4 bases from V and 3 bases from J; junction bases left unmatched: 6. The germline CDR1 and CDR2 sequences are SNHLY and FYNNEI. This CDR3 spans 16 amino acids. CDR3 DNA: TGTGCCAGCAGTGCCCGACAGGGGGGCGACACCGGGGAGCTGTTTTTT. Translation gives CASSARQGGDTGELFF.

This chain connects TRBV28 to TRBJ1-4; the D is unclear. Germline values: CDR1 MDHEN, CDR2 SYDVKM. This CDR3 has 14 amino acids. V was clipped by 5 bases and J by 3 bases, with 10 bases between them. CDR3 sequence reads: CASSVWAPNEKLFF. The CDR3 DNA reads TGTGCCAGCAGTGTTTGGGCTCCTAATGAAAAACTGTTTTTT.

This clone was counted only a few times. The gene calls are TRBV7-2 and TRBJ2-7; 12 nucleotides agree with TRBD2. V was pared by 5 bases and J by 5 bases, with 10 bases of the junction left unmatched. This CDR3 comprises 16 residues. CDR1 SGHTA and CDR2 FQGNSA come from the germline V gene. The CDR3 DNA is TGTGCCAGCAGCCCCTTCCGACTAGCGGGAGAGAACGAGCAGTACTTC. This translates into CASSPFRLAGENEQYF.

This chain uses TRBV18 with TRBJ2-7; D is ambiguous. V lost 2 bases to trimming and J lost 6 bases, with 5 bases between them. CDR3 size: 11 residues. Looked up from germline, CDR1 is KGHSH and CDR2 is LQKENI. The CDR3 loop is CASSPGGEQYF. As DNA, the CDR3 is TGTGCCAGCTCACCAGGTGGCGAGCAGTACTTC.

The J gene is TRBJ2-7, the V gene TRBV6-1, with D uncertain. The CDR3 extends over 11 amino acids. Germline-derived CDR1 and CDR2 are MNHNS and SASEGT. The V gene lost 6 bases and the J gene lost 5 bases, with 8 bases spanning the gap. CDR3: CASRLRDEQYF. The CDR3 nucleotides read TGTGCCAGCAGACTAAGAGACGAGCAGTACTTC.

CDR3 protein: CASTGNTEAFF. The DNA of the CDR3 is TGCGCCAGCACAGGGAACACTGAAGCTTTCTTT. The V and J genes are TRBV5-1 and TRBJ1-1; D is unresolved. CDR3 size: 11 residues. In germline, CDR1 is SGHRS, CDR2 YFSETQ. Trimming left V 6 bases short and J 1 base short, with 4 bases between.

This sequence joins TRBV27 and TRBJ2-1; 12 bases line up with TRBD2. Unmatched junction bases numbered 6, after V lost 6 bases and J lost 0 bases. The CDR3 has 17 amino acids. The germline gives CDR1 MNHEY, CDR2 SMNVEV (reference sequence). CDR3 in DNA: TGTGCCAGCAGCCTTGGACTAGCGGGGAGCTCCTACAATGAGCAGTTCTTC. Encoded protein: CASSLGLAGSSYNEQFF.

The count of this clone is one. V usage is TRBV30 and J usage is TRBJ1-1; TRBD1 is a possible D gene (5 bases). CDR1 is GTSNPN, CDR2 SVGIG, per germline (reference sequence). The CDR3 has 15 residues. Between the trimmed V and J ends, which lost 1 base and 1 base, there was a span of 13 bases. The CDR3: CAWSAPGRGNTEAFF. As DNA, the CDR3 is TGTGCCTGGAGTGCCCCGGGACGGGGGAACACTGAAGCTTTCTTT.

The J gene is TRBJ1-1, the V gene TRBV6-4, with D possibly being TRBD1 (5 bases). Per the germline V gene, CDR1 is MRHNA and CDR2 is SNTAGT. The CDR3 has 15 residues. Trimming took off 0 bases at V and 10 bases at J, with 18 bases between the two ends. In DNA form, the CDR3 reads TGTGCCAGCAGTGACTCGCCAGGGCGGATCGGTTTAGCTTTCTTT. Translating gives CASSDSPGRIGLAFF.

The rearrangement joins TRBV27 to TRBJ1-1, with 7 positions matching TRBD1. J gave up 7 bases and V 6 bases, and 11 bases lay outside the gene matches. Looked up from germline, CDR1 is MNHEY and CDR2 is SMNVEV (reference sequence). The CDR3 runs to 14 residues. Here the CDR3 DNA reads TGTGCCAGCAGCCGGGACAGTTGGTTCGGTGAAGCTTTCTTT. It specifies CASSRDSWFGEAFF.

The chain is built from TRBV6-5 and TRBJ2-2; the match to TRBD2 covers 7 bases. Trimming cost V 2 bases and J 6 bases; bases outside gene matches: 3. The germline CDR1 and CDR2 sequences are MNHEY and SVGAGI. This CDR3 is built from 14 residues. The CDR3 is CASSYGAGAGELFF. CDR3 in DNA: TGTGCCAGCAGTTACGGGGCGGGGGCCGGGGAGCTGTTTTTT.

The chain joins TRBV27 to TRBJ2-1; unclear D gene. Trimming took 2 bases from V and 8 from J, leaving 13 bases between them. This CDR3 region has 14 residues. Germline lookup yields CDR1 MNHEY and CDR2 SMNVEV (reference sequence). The CDR3, as DNA: TGTGCCAGCAGTTTACGCCAGGTCAGCGATGAGCAGTTCTTC. Translation gives CASSLRQVSDEQFF.